This T cell receptor beta chain was identified in a study of T cell changes during pregnancy in multiple sclerosis (dated by TCRdb to the late 2010s). About the full investigation: The study looked at changes in the T cell repertoire across pregnancy in women with multiple sclerosis.

Concerning this clone itself: This clone's antigen is unknown. It has no much larger one-base neighbor in the sample; base qualities were not kept.

V has 1 base trimmed and J has 0 bases trimmed; junction bases matching no gene number 5. The CDR3 sequence holds 17 residues, the cysteine and phenylalanine included. Just CDR3 DNA is preserved here, 51 bases in frame from base 1. From the germline V gene, CDR1 is SGDLS and CDR2 is YYNGEE. The library was prepared using the immunoSEQ multiplex PCR assay. In TCRdb, the immuneACCESS table is reduced to in-frame sequences with V and J assigned. These tables do not hold every clone; where another copy was compared, an unresolved V gene accounts for under half, and the others remain unexplained. The sample table holds 65,000 to 85,000 clones, of which more than 80% were seen once. The ten largest clones capture around 0.2% of the sample.

This TCR came from a female donor with multiple sclerosis, enrolled in a pregnancy study. Here the chain combines TRBV9 and TRBJ2-2, and TRBD2 aligns with 8 junction nucleotides. Material: CD4+ T cells from peripheral blood mononuclear cells, obtained before pregnancy. The CDR3 protein: CASSVRGTRANTGELFF. The bases are TGTGCCAGCAGCGTAAGGGGGACTAGGGCGAACACCGGGGAGCTGTTTTTT. Extended through the reference TRBV9 and TRBJ2-2 proteins, this CDR3 yields the full variable domain: DSGVTQTPKHLITATGQRVTLRCSPRSGDLSVYWYQQSLDQGLQFLIQYYNGEERAKGNILERFSAQQFPDLHSELNLSSLELGDSALYFCASSVRGTRANTGELFFGEGSRLTVL.